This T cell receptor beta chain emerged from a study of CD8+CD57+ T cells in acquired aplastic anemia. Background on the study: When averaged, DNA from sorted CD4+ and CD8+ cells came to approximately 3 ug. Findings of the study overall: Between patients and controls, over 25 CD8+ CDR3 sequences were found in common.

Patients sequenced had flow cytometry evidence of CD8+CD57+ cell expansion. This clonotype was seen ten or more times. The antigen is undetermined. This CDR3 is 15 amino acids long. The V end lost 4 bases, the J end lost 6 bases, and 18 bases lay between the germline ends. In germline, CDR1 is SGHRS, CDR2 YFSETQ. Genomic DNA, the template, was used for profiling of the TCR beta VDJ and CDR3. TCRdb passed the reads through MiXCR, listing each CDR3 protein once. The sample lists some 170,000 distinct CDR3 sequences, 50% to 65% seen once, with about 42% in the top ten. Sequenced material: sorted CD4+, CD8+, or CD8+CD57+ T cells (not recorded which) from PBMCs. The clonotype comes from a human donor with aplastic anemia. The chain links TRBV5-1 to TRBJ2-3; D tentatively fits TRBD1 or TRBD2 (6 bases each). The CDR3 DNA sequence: TGCGCCAGCAGCCCCGGGGGCGAGGGACTTGATACGCAGTATTTT. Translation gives CASSPGGEGLDTQYF.